This passage covers 26 T cell receptor beta chains from one sample sequenced in a study of beta chain features in type 1 diabetes. Study-wide results and caveats: Among patients with Type 1 diabetes, TCRB CDR3s were moderately but significantly shorter in every one of the four CD4+ subsets.

Their antigens are not known. Expressed TCRB transcripts were sequenced because the isolated RNA had all been reverse transcribed beforehand. Libraries were prepared by immunoSEQ multiplex PCR; TCRdb keeps only in-frame clonotypes and omits some of them. The sample contains 20,000 to 25,000 clones, around 57% of which appear only once. Sequencing input: stem cell memory CD4+ T cells from blood. These receptors were taken from a man aged 18 to 30 with type 1 diabetes.

The chain employs TRBV5-1 and TRBJ2-3, with D perhaps TRBD2 (6 bases). Germline-derived CDR1 and CDR2 are SGHRS and YFSETQ. This CDR3 region has 17 residues. Trimming left V 4 bases short and J 0 bases short, with 18 bases between. The CDR3 here is CASSHTGGMGSTDTQYF. As DNA, the CDR3 is TGCGCCAGCAGCCATACCGGAGGGATGGGCAGCACAGATACGCAGTATTTT.

This chain connects TRBV19 to TRBJ1-5; D perhaps matches TRBD1 (5 bases). The CDR3 totals 15 residues. The V gene lost 3 bases and the J gene lost 4 bases, with 13 bases spanning the gap. Germline CDR1 LNHDA, CDR2 SQIVND (reference sequence). The CDR3 loop is CASSMGRERNQPQHF. CDR3 bases: TGTGCCAGTAGTATGGGCAGGGAACGAAATCAGCCCCAGCATTTT.

This clone was counted between two and nine times. The chain links TRBV5-4 to TRBJ2-1; tentative D call: TRBD1 (5 bases). Germline CDR1 is SGHNT and CDR2 is YYREEE (reference sequence). CDR3 length: 15 amino acids. The V and J ends lost 4 bases and 2 bases respectively, with 13 bases between them. The chain's CDR3 is CASSPAAGPYNEQFF. CDR3 DNA: TGTGCCAGCAGCCCCGCTGCAGGGCCCTACAATGAGCAGTTCTTC.

This clone has only a few counts. The genes are TRBV18 and TRBJ2-1; weak D call: TRBD1 (6 bases). In germline, CDR1 is KGHSH, CDR2 LQKENI. V was clipped by 2 bases and J by 0 bases, with 8 bases between them. CDR3 size: 15 residues. CDR3 in amino acids: CASSPGQSSYNEQFF. The CDR3 coding sequence is TGTGCCAGCTCACCAGGACAGAGCTCCTACAATGAGCAGTTCTTC.

This chain connects TRBV5-1 to TRBJ1-1; unclear D gene. V lost 4 bases to trimming and J lost 0 bases, with 10 bases between them. This CDR3 contains 14 residues. Per germline, CDR1 SGHRS and CDR2 YFSETQ. CDR3 DNA sequence: TGCGCCAGCAGCGGATCAGCGGTGAACACTGAAGCTTTCTTT. It specifies CASSGSAVNTEAFF.

The CDR3 DNA reads TGTGCCAGCAGTGAATTGTTAATGGCCAAAAACATTCAGTACTTC. This encodes CASSELLMAKNIQYF. V and J are TRBV6-1 and TRBJ2-4; D is unresolved. This CDR3 region has 15 residues. Deletions cut 2 bases from V and 1 base from J, with 9 bases between. Germline CDR1 reads MNHNS; CDR2 reads SASEGT.

This clone was counted only a few times. This chain links TRBV7-9 with TRBJ2-5; D not resolved. This CDR3 is 14 amino acids long. Per germline, CDR1 SEHNR and CDR2 FQNEAQ (reference sequence). Trimming took off 0 bases at V and 2 bases at J, with 7 bases between the two ends. CDR3 region: CASSLAYTQETQYF. In DNA form, the CDR3 reads TGTGCCAGCAGCTTAGCGTATACACAAGAGACCCAGTACTTC.

The chain combines TRBV12-5 with TRBJ1-5; tentative D call: TRBD1 (5 bases). Germline assignment: CDR1 LGHNT and CDR2 FRNRAP. There are 14 residues in the CDR3. Trimming shortened V by 1 base and J by 4 bases, and 8 bases separated the two germline ends. The CDR3, as DNA: TGTGCTAGTGGTTTGGGGGGCCCGAATCAGCCCCAGCATTTT. This translates into CASGLGGPNQPQHF.

The rearrangement links TRBV28 to TRBJ1-3, with 8 bases that match TRBD1. V shed 2 bases, J shed 9 bases, and the junction held 6 bases outside the gene matches. The CDR3 is 14 residues long. CDR1 is MDHEN and CDR2 is SYDVKM in the germline V gene. The CDR3 protein is CASSLHRGIGTIYF. The CDR3 bases are TGTGCCAGCAGTTTACACAGGGGGATCGGCACCATATATTTT.

The V call is TRBV10-3, the J call TRBJ1-2; D call uncertain. The CDR3 is 15 residues long. Trimming stripped 0 bases from V and 8 bases from J, with 16 bases between. In germline, CDR1 is ENHRY, CDR2 SYGVKD. Here the CDR3 DNA reads TGTGCCATCAGTGAGTCCTCGGGGAAGCTAGCAGGCTACACCTTC. This codes for CAISESSGKLAGYTF.

The chain carries TRBV19 and TRBJ2-5; D gene uncertain. V dropped 1 base and J dropped 2 bases, with 8 bases sitting between them. Germline V gene sequence: CDR1 LNHDA, CDR2 SQIVND (reference sequence). The CDR3 length is 14 residues. The CDR3: CASSIVQIQETQYF. The DNA of the CDR3 is TGTGCCAGTAGTATAGTACAGATTCAAGAGACCCAGTACTTC.

V and J are TRBV21-1 and TRBJ1-2; TRBD1 was called by the table and not checked on the DNA. TRBV21-1 is shown as a pseudogene. This CDR3 has 13 residues. CDR3 coding DNA: TGTGCCAGCAGCAAAGACAGGGTCAACGGCTACACCTTC. Encoded protein: CASSKDRVNGYTF.

This clone occurred a few times. The genes are TRBV7-9 and TRBJ2-2, with a tentative D call TRBD1 (6 bases). Germline lookup yields CDR1 SEHNR and CDR2 FQNEAQ (reference sequence). This CDR3 comprises 12 residues. V was clipped by 9 bases and J by 4 bases, with 9 bases between them. CDR3 in DNA: TGTGCCAGTAACAGGGTCACCGGGGAGCTGTTTTTT. Amino acid sequence: CASNRVTGELFF. Full variable domain (rest looked up from reference TRBV7-9 and TRBJ2-2): DTGVSQNPRHKITKRGQNVTFRCDPISEHNRLYWYRQTLGQGPEFLTYFQNEAQLEKSRLLSDRFSAERPKGSFSTLEIQRTEQGDSAMYLCASNRVTGELFFGEGSRLTVL.

CDR3 amino acids: CASSVWGQETEAFF. The CDR3 DNA is TGTGCCAGCAGTGTCTGGGGGCAGGAGACTGAAGCTTTCTTT. The chain recombines TRBV2 with TRBJ1-1; possible D gene TRBD1, 6 bases. Germline V CDR1 and CDR2: SNHLY, FYNNEI. The ends were cut back, 4 bases at V and 5 bases at J, with 14 bases in the middle. The CDR3 totals 14 residues. The full variable domain, completed using reference TRBV2 and TRBJ1-1, is EPEVTQTPSHQVTQMGQEVILRCVPISNHLYFYWYRQILGQKVEFLVSFYNNEISEKSEIFDDQFSVERPDGSNFTLKIRSTKLEDSAMYFCASSVWGQETEAFFGQGTRLTVV.

The chain has TRBV2 and TRBJ2-7; 10 bases align to TRBD1. Trimming removed 6 bases from V and 9 bases from J; junction bases left unmatched: 8. The CDR3 has 13 residues. The germline V gene has CDR1 SNHLY and CDR2 FYNNEI. The CDR3 here is CASSVGQGEGQYF. In DNA, the CDR3 is TGTGCCAGCAGCGTTGGACAGGGGGAAGGGCAGTACTTC.

To note about this clone: A read error may produce the germline difference seen at one junction end. This chain links TRBV5-1 with TRBJ2-7; TRBD2 might be the D (5 bases). Germline V gene data show CDR1 as SGHRS and CDR2 as YFSETQ. CDR3 length: 15 amino acids. The CDR3 is CASNLGSTGTYEQYF. CDR3 nucleotides: TGCGCCAGCAACTTGGGATCGACGGGAACCTACGAGCAGTACTTC.

The rearrangement uses TRBV11-3 and TRBJ2-1, with D possibly being TRBD1 (5 bases). With 4 bases removed from V and 6 bases from J, the gap between germline ends came to 10 bases. CDR3 size: 13 residues. CDR1 is SGHNT and CDR2 is YENEEA in the germline V gene. The CDR3 region is CASSSRQTNEQFF. The CDR3 DNA reads as TGTGCCAGCAGCTCTCGACAGACCAATGAGCAGTTCTTC.

The chain carries TRBV19 and TRBJ1-5, with TRBD1 identical over 7 bases. The CDR3 covers 15 residues. V lost 6 bases and J lost 6; bases outside the gene matches: 11. Germline V CDR1 and CDR2: LNHDA, SQIVND (reference sequence). The CDR3 reads CASSLVGTAVQPQHF. CDR3 sequence (DNA): TGTGCCAGTAGCCTAGTGGGGACAGCGGTTCAGCCCCAGCATTTT.

This clone showed up just once. The chain joins TRBV11-2 to TRBJ1-1, with a possible D match to TRBD1 (5 bases). CDR3 length: 12 residues. Between the trimmed V and J ends, which lost 8 bases and 7 bases, there was a span of 14 bases. CDR1 is SGHAT and CDR2 is FQNNGV in the germline V gene. The CDR3 region has the DNA TGTGCCAGCGCCACTCAGGGAAATGAAGCTTTCTTT. Its protein is CASATQGNEAFF. Supplemented by reference TRBV11-2 and TRBJ1-1, the full variable domain reads EAGVAQSPRYKIIEKRQSVAFWCNPISGHATLYWYQQILGQGPKLLIQFQNNGVVDDSQLPKDRFSAERLKGVDSTLKIQPAKLEDSAVYLCASATQGNEAFFGQGTRLTVV.

In this sample, this clone turned up a few times. CDR3 region: CASSPYPSGGINEQFF. The CDR3, as DNA: TGTGCCAGCAGTCCTTACCCTAGCGGGGGAATCAATGAGCAGTTCTTC. This sequence joins TRBV28 and TRBJ2-1, with 10 positions matching TRBD2. There are 16 residues in the CDR3. Germline loops: CDR1 MDHEN, CDR2 SYDVKM. J was trimmed by 6 bases and V by 5 bases; bases with no gene match: 10.

V is TRBV5-1 and J is TRBJ2-2; the match to TRBD1 covers 7 bases. The CDR3 consists of 15 residues. Germline CDR1 SGHRS, CDR2 YFSETQ. V trimming: 0 bases; J trimming: 2 bases; junction bases outside the gene matches: 1. CDR3 coding DNA: TGCGCCAGCAGCTTGGGGGACAGAAACACCGGGGAGCTGTTTTTT. Encoded protein: CASSLGDRNTGELFF.

The rearrangement uses TRBV18 and TRBJ2-2; possible D gene TRBD2, 5 bases. Germline V lookup: CDR1 KGHSH, CDR2 LQKENI. The CDR3 sequence is 16 residues long. V lost 3 bases, J lost 1 base, and 12 bases lay in between. The CDR3 sequence is CASSPTGLRNTGELFF. Here the CDR3 DNA reads TGTGCCAGCTCACCTACCGGACTGAGGAACACCGGGGAGCTGTTTTTT.

This clone appeared a single time. The chain employs TRBV5-1 and TRBJ2-1, with D unresolved. The germline V and J ends were trimmed by 2 bases and 4 bases, with 7 bases remaining between them. The CDR3 is 13 residues long. CDR1 and CDR2 from the germline V gene are SGHRS and YFSETQ. CDR3 nucleotides: TGCGCCAGCAGCTTTACAGCTTACAATGAGCAGTTCTTC. It yields the protein CASSFTAYNEQFF.

This CDR3 is CASSPGLRETQYF. CDR3 coding DNA: TGTGCCAGCTCACCGGGTTTGCGGGAGACCCAGTACTTC. This chain connects TRBV18 to TRBJ2-5; D call uncertain. V was cut by 3 bases and J by 5 bases, with 10 bases left in between. This CDR3 is 13 amino acids long. Per the germline V gene, CDR1 is KGHSH and CDR2 is LQKENI.

The V gene is TRBV19, the J gene TRBJ2-1, with D possibly being TRBD1 (5 bases). Germline CDR1 reads LNHDA; CDR2 reads SQIVND (reference sequence). V was shortened by 5 bases and J by 9 bases, with 14 bases between the two germline ends. This CDR3 has 13 residues. The chain's CDR3 is CASSAGHLGEQFF. DNA of the CDR3: TGTGCCAGTAGTGCCGGACACTTGGGTGAGCAGTTCTTC.

The chain employs TRBV2 and TRBJ2-7, with 11 bases matching TRBD2. CDR1 is SNHLY, CDR2 FYNNEI, per germline. The CDR3 has 14 amino acids. Germline trimming cut 6 bases from V and 2 bases from J; bases unmatched to any gene: 3. The CDR3 DNA reads TGTGCCAGCAGGGCGGGACTAGCGGCCTACGAGCAGTACTTC. Protein sequence: CASRAGLAAYEQYF.